This entry lists 3 T cell receptor beta chains sequenced from one sample in a study of technical replicates of blood from a few donors. Generated by immunoSEQ multiplex PCR, the TCRdb table keeps only in-frame clones and is missing some. The sample comprises 67,000 or so clones, more than 90% of which are singletons, and 0.36% rests with the top ten. Sequenced sample: T cells isolated from PBMCs. All receptors come from a human donor in good health.

The rearrangement links TRBV9 to TRBJ2-3, with unresolved D. CDR3 length: 14 residues. Trimming removed 0 bases from V and 4 bases from J, with 9 bases in between. Germline V gives CDR1 SGDLS, CDR2 YYNGEE. The CDR3: CASSVAGVSDTQYF. CDR3 sequence (DNA): TGTGCCAGCAGCGTAGCAGGTGTTTCAGATACGCAGTATTTT.

The chain links TRBV11-2 to TRBJ2-5, with D possibly being TRBD1 (7 bases). V lost 7 bases and J 4 bases, leaving 19 bases between the germline ends. The CDR3 has 15 amino acids. The germline V gene encodes CDR1 SGHAT and CDR2 FQNNGV. CDR3 sequence reads: CASNPTGRSGETQYF. The CDR3 DNA reads TGTGCCAGCAACCCGACAGGGAGGAGTGGAGAGACCCAGTACTTC.

Here the CDR3 DNA reads TGTGCCAGTAGTACCTACGGGACTAGCGACGAGCAGTACTTC. Protein: CASSTYGTSDEQYF. The chain has TRBV19 and TRBJ2-7; 10 bases align to TRBD2. CDR1 and CDR2 (germline): LNHDA, SQIVND (reference sequence). This CDR3 has 14 residues. Trimming cost V 4 bases and J 5 bases; bases outside gene matches: 5.